This TCR beta chain comes out of a study of T-cell reconstitution after alpha-beta-depleted transplantation in children. Study conclusions and caveats: Reports say that about two months after transplant, the alpha-beta T cells came out of several hundred graft clones that had expanded. Surviving thymic progenitors and recipient T cells were the source of high TCRbeta diversity at day 60 in some patients. At one year after transplant, newly produced T cells mostly accounted for T-cell counts and diversity.

As for this clonotype: Its target is unknown.

Unique molecular identifiers were built into the TCRbeta library. MiXCR, applied by TCRdb to the PCR reads, yields one record per CDR3 protein. The data hold just under 350,000 distinct CDR3 sequences, with about 16% observed a single time. The CDR3 consists of 16 residues. After removal of 1 base from V and 9 bases from J, the junction contained 15 bases not matched to a gene. Per germline, CDR1 DFQATT and CDR2 SNEGSKA (reference sequence). The origin of this receptor is a male patient between 2 and 10 years old who had a stem cell transplant for acute lymphoblastic leukemia, so the T cells may come from the graft donor. The chain joins TRBV20-1 to TRBJ2-1, with TRBD2 identical over 7 bases. The sample in question was PBMCs, mostly from graft donor cells, obtained 360 days after TCRalphabeta/CD19-depleted stem cell transplant. CDR3: CSARVGGTMVSGEQFF. The CDR3 DNA reads as TGCAGTGCTAGAGTGGGTGGGACTATGGTATCAGGTGAGCAGTTCTTC.